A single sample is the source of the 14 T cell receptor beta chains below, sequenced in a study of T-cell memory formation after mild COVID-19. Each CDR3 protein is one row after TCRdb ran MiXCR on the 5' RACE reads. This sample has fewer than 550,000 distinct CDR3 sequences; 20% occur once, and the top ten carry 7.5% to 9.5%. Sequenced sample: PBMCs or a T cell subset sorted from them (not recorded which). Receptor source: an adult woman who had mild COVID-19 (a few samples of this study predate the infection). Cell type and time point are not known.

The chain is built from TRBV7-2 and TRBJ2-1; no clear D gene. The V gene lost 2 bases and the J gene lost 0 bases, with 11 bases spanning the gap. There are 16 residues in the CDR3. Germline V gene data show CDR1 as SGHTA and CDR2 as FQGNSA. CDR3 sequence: CASSLYGFGSYNEQFF. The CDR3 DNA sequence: TGTGCCAGCAGCTTATATGGCTTCGGCTCCTACAATGAGCAGTTCTTC.

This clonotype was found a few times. The CDR3 spells CATSDFGEAFF. The CDR3 nucleotides read TGTGCCACCAGTGATTTTGGTGAAGCTTTCTTT. The chain carries TRBV24-1 and TRBJ1-1; D gene uncertain. Trimming took off 1 base at V and 7 bases at J, with 3 bases between the two ends. CDR1 and CDR2 from the germline V gene are KGHDR and SFDVKD. The CDR3 runs to 11 residues.

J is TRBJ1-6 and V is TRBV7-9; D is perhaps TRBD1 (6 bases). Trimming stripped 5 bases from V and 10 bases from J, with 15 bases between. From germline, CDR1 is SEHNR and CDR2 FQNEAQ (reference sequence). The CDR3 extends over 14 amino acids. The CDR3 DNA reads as TGTGCCAGCAGCGCGTATGGCAGGGGATCACCCCTCCACTTT. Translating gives CASSAYGRGSPLHF. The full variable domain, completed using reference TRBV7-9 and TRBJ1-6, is DTGVSQNPRHKITKRGQNVTFRCDPISEHNRLYWYRQTLGQGPEFLTYFQNEAQLEKSRLLSDRFSAERPKGSFSTLEIQRTEQGDSAMYLCASSAYGRGSPLHFGNGTRLTVT.

The CDR3, as DNA: TGTGCCAGCAGCCCAGACAGGATTCACTACGAGCAGTACTTC. Encoded protein: CASSPDRIHYEQYF. V and J are TRBV3-1 and TRBJ2-7; TRBD1 might be the D (6 bases). This CDR3 region has 14 residues. Trimming took off 4 bases at V and 3 bases at J, with 13 bases between the two ends. Germline loops: CDR1 LGHDT, CDR2 YNNKEL (reference sequence).

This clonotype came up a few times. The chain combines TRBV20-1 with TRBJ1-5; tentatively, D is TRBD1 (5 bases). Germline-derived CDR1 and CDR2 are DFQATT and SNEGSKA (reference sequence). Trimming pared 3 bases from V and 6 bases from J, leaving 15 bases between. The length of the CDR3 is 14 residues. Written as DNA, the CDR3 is TGCAGTGCTAGTCGGGGGTTAGTCACTCAGCCCCAGCATTTT. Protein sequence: CSASRGLVTQPQHF.

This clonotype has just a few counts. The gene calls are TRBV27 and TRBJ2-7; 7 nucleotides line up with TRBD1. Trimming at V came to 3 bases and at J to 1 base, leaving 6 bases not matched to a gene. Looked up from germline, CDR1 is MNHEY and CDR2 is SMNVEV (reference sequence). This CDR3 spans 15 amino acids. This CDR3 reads CASSFGQGVSYEQYF. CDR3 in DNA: TGTGCCAGCAGTTTTGGGCAGGGGGTATCCTACGAGCAGTACTTC.

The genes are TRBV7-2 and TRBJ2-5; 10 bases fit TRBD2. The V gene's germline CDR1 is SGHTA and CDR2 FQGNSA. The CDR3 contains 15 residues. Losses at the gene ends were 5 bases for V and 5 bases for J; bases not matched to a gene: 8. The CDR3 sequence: CASSPDRTSGETQYF. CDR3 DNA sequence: TGTGCCAGCAGCCCTGATCGGACTAGCGGTGAGACCCAGTACTTC.

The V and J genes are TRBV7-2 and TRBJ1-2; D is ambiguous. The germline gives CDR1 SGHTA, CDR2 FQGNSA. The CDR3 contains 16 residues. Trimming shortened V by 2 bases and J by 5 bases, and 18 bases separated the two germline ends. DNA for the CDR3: TGTGCCAGCAGCTTAAGTTACCCGATCCAAACTTATGGCTACACCTTC. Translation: CASSLSYPIQTYGYTF. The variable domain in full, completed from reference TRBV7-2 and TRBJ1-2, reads GAGVSQSPSNKVTEKGKDVELRCDPISGHTALYWYRQSLGQGLEFLIYFQGNSAPDKSGLPSDRFSAERTGGSVSTLTIQRTQQEDSAVYLCASSLSYPIQTYGYTFGSGTRLTVV.

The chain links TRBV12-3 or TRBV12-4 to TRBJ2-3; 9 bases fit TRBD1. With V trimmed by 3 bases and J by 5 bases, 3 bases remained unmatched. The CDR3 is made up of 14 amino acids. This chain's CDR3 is CASSLGQGKDTQYF. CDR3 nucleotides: TGTGCCAGCAGTTTGGGACAGGGTAAAGATACGCAGTATTTT.

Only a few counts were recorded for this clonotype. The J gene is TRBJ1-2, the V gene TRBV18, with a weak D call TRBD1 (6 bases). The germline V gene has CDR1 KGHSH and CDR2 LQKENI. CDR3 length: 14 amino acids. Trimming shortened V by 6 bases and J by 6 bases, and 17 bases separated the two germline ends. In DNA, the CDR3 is TGTGCCAGCTCTCGACAACAGGGAGAGGATGGCTACACCTTC. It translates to CASSRQQGEDGYTF.

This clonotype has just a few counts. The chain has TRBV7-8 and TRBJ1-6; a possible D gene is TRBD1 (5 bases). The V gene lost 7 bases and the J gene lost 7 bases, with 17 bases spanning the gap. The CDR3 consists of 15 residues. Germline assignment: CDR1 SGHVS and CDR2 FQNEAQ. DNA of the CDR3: TGTGCCAGCACCAAATCCGGGACGGGGAATTCACCCCTCCACTTT. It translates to CASTKSGTGNSPLHF.

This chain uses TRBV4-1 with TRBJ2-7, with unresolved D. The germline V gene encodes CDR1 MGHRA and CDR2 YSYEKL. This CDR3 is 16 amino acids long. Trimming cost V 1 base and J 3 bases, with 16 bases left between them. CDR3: CASSQGSSANFYEQYF. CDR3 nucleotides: TGCGCCAGCAGCCAAGGGTCGAGCGCCAACTTCTACGAGCAGTACTTC.

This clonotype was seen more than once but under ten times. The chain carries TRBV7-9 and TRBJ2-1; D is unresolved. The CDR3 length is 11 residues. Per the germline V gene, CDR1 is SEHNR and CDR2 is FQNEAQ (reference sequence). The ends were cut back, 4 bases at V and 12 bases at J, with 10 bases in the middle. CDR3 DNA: TGTGCCAGCAGCTCCCGACTTGCGCAGTTCTTC. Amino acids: CASSSRLAQFF.

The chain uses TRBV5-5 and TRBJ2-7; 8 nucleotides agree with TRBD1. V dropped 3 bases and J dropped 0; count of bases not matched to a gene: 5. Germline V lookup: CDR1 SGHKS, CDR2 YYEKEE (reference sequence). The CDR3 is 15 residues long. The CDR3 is CASSSRTGFSYEQYF. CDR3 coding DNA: TGTGCCAGCAGCTCGAGGACAGGGTTCTCCTACGAGCAGTACTTC.